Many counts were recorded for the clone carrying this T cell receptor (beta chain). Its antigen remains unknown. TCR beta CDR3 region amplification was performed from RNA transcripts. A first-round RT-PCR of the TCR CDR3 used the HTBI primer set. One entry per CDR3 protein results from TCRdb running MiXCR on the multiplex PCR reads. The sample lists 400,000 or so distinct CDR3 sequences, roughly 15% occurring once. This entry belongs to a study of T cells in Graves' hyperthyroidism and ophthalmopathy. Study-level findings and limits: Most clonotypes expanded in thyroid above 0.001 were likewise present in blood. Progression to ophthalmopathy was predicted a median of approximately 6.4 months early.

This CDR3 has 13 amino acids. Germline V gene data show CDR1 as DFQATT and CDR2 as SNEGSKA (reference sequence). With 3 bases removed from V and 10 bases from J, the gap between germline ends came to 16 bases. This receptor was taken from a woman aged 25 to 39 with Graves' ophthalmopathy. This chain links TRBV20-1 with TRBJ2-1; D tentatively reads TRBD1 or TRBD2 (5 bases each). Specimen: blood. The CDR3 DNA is TGCAGTGCTAGTTTGGGAGCCAAGGGGGAGCAGTTCTTC. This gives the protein CSASLGAKGEQFF.